These 20 T cell receptor beta chains were all obtained from the same sample, sequenced in a study of OX40 agonist ivuxolimab in advanced cancers. Profiling relied on immunoSEQ multiplex PCR, and the TCRdb table lists in-frame clones only, not all of them. The profile covers 73,000 or so clones, with roughly 86% appearing a single time and approximately 0.7% taken by the ten largest. The sequencing here drew on CD4+ or CD8+ T cells sorted from blood, taken in a trial of the OX40 agonist ivuxolimab. These receptor sequences come from an adult with an advanced solid tumor such as melanoma, head and neck, liver or kidney cancer.

V gene TRBV28 combines with J gene TRBJ1-2; no firm D call. The CDR3 loop spans 12 amino acids. Germline values: CDR1 MDHEN, CDR2 SYDVKM. V dropped 2 bases and J dropped 7 bases, with 8 bases sitting between them. The chain's CDR3 is CASSLRETGYTF. In nucleotides, the CDR3 is TGTGCCAGCAGTTTAAGGGAGACTGGCTACACCTTC.

The chain uses TRBV11-2 and TRBJ1-4; no reliable D call. The germline CDR1 and CDR2 sequences are SGHAT and FQNNGV. CDR3 length: 14 amino acids. Trimming left V 5 bases short and J 3 bases short, with 10 bases between. Here the CDR3 reads CASSIGYANEKLFF. The CDR3 DNA follows: TGTGCCAGCAGCATAGGTTACGCTAATGAAAAACTGTTTTTT.

This sequence joins TRBV9 and TRBJ2-1, with 12 bases fitting TRBD2. CDR1 is SGDLS and CDR2 is YYNGEE in the germline V gene. The CDR3 runs to 16 residues. V lost 2 bases, J lost 10 bases, and 10 bases stayed unmatched. The CDR3 DNA is TGTGCCAGCAGCGTGGGGGCTAGCGGGAGGGCCATAGAGCAGTTCTTC. Its protein is CASSVGASGRAIEQFF.

The chain couples TRBV10-3 to TRBJ2-7; TRBD1 or TRBD2 may be the D gene (6 bases each). Germline V gives CDR1 ENHRY, CDR2 SYGVKD. This CDR3 has 14 amino acids. Trimming removed 5 bases at V and 3 bases at J, with 14 bases between. The CDR3, as DNA: TGTGCCATCAGTCCCGAGGGGGGAAACTACGAGCAGTACTTC. It is translated as CAISPEGGNYEQYF.

The V gene is TRBV11-2, the J gene TRBJ1-2, with 7 nucleotides matching TRBD1. The V gene end was trimmed by 2 bases and the J gene end by 0 bases; junction bases not matched to a gene: 3. CDR1 and CDR2 from the germline V gene are SGHAT and FQNNGV. The CDR3 has 15 amino acids. The CDR3 loop reads CASSLMGQTNYGYTF. In DNA form, the CDR3 reads TGTGCCAGCAGCTTAATGGGACAGACTAACTATGGCTACACCTTC.

The genes are TRBV5-4 and TRBJ2-3; D not resolved. The CDR3 extends over 16 amino acids. From germline, CDR1 is SGHNT and CDR2 YYREEE (reference sequence). V lost 5 bases and J lost 0, with 16 bases in between. This CDR3 reads CASSRPGILSTDTQYF. The CDR3 DNA reads TGTGCCAGCAGTCGACCAGGTATCTTGAGCACAGATACGCAGTATTTT.

The CDR3 spells CASSSGTGSREQYF. The CDR3 nucleotides are TGTGCCAGCAGCTCCGGGACAGGGAGCCGAGAGCAGTACTTC. The J gene is TRBJ2-7, the V gene TRBV7-3; TRBD1 matches 9 bases. The junction had 8 bases not matched to a gene; V was cut back by 4 bases and J by 7 bases. The CDR3 has 14 residues. Looked up from germline, CDR1 is SGHTA and CDR2 is FQGTGA.

The V gene is TRBV10-3, the J gene TRBJ1-2; D ambiguous. V lost 6 bases, J lost 2 bases, and 10 bases lay in between. Germline V gene data show CDR1 as ENHRY and CDR2 as SYGVKD. The CDR3 is made up of 13 amino acids. In DNA form, the CDR3 reads TGTGCCATCAGCCTAACAGAGAACTATGGCTACACCTTC. Translated, it gives CAISLTENYGYTF.

This chain uses TRBV6-5 with TRBJ2-7, with 8 bases fitting TRBD2. Germline V CDR1 and CDR2: MNHEY, SVGAGI. Trimming removed 6 bases from V and 2 bases from J; junction bases left unmatched: 6. The CDR3 is 14 amino acids. DNA of the CDR3: TGTGCCAGCAGCAGAGCGGGACTAGCCTACGAGCAGTACTTC. It codes for CASSRAGLAYEQYF.

V gene TRBV9 combines with J gene TRBJ2-7; perhaps TRBD2 as D (5 bases). Trimming pared 4 bases from V and 2 bases from J, leaving 16 bases between. The CDR3 covers 15 residues. Germline CDR1 SGDLS, CDR2 YYNGEE. The CDR3, as DNA: TGTGCCAGCAGCCAACCCCGTGTGGAGGCCTACGAGCAGTACTTC. It translates to CASSQPRVEAYEQYF.

The rearrangement joins TRBV9 to TRBJ2-7; weak D call: TRBD2 (7 bases). CDR1 is SGDLS, CDR2 YYNGEE, per germline. This CDR3 is built from 14 residues. V was clipped by 0 bases and J by 9 bases, with 16 bases between them. The CDR3: CASSVDLGGQRQYF. In nucleotides, the CDR3 is TGTGCCAGCAGCGTAGACTTGGGGGGGCAGCGGCAGTACTTC. Supplemented by reference TRBV9 and TRBJ2-7, the full variable domain reads DSGVTQTPKHLITATGQRVTLRCSPRSGDLSVYWYQQSLDQGLQFLIQYYNGEERAKGNILERFSAQQFPDLHSELNLSSLELGDSALYFCASSVDLGGQRQYFGPGTRLTVT.

In this sample, this clone turned up once. This chain joins TRBV30 and TRBJ1-5; weak D call: TRBD1 (5 bases). The V gene's germline CDR1 is GTSNPN and CDR2 SVGIG (reference sequence). V was clipped by 0 bases and J by 2 bases, with 20 bases between them. The CDR3 runs to 18 residues. DNA for the CDR3: TGTGCCTGGAGTGTACCCTCTTACGGGACTTTCGGCAATCAGCCCCAGCATTTT. Protein sequence: CAWSVPSYGTFGNQPQHF.

This clone was found once. The V and J genes are TRBV7-3 and TRBJ2-3; tentatively, D is TRBD1 (6 bases). Germline V gives CDR1 SGHTA, CDR2 FQGTGA. V was trimmed by 5 bases and J by 6 bases, leaving 18 bases between them. The CDR3 has 15 amino acids. The CDR3 sequence: CASSIGTLKGDTQYF. The CDR3 nucleotides read TGTGCCAGCAGCATCGGGACACTCAAAGGGGATACGCAGTATTTT.

This clone was seen a handful of times. This chain uses TRBV19 with TRBJ1-6; no clear D. Germline V gene lookup returns CDR1 LNHDA and CDR2 SQIVND (reference sequence). Trimming shortened V by 2 bases and J by 9 bases, and 11 bases separated the two germline ends. The CDR3 runs to 14 residues. CDR3 nucleotide sequence: TGTGCCAGTAGTATACCCCAGGAGGGTTCACCCCTCCACTTT. This codes for CASSIPQEGSPLHF.

J is TRBJ1-2 and V is TRBV19; 7 bases line up with TRBD1. Per germline, CDR1 LNHDA and CDR2 SQIVND (reference sequence). The CDR3 spans 13 residues. J was trimmed by 7 bases and V by 4 bases; bases with no gene match: 6. Written as DNA, the CDR3 is TGTGCCAGTAGTACCCGGGACAGCGGTGGCTACACCTTC. Amino acids: CASSTRDSGGYTF.

The CDR3, as DNA: TGCGCCAGCAGCTCCCGGGATGCGTCCAGCGTTTATGGCTACACCTTC. It specifies CASSSRDASSVYGYTF. V and J are TRBV5-1 and TRBJ1-2, with D unresolved. Germline V lookup: CDR1 SGHRS, CDR2 YFSETQ. Trimming removed 3 bases at V and 5 bases at J, with 20 bases between. This CDR3 region has 16 residues.

This chain links TRBV11-3 with TRBJ2-7, with D perhaps TRBD2 (6 bases). The ends were cut back, 5 bases at V and 0 bases at J, with 17 bases in the middle. Germline V gene sequence: CDR1 SGHNT, CDR2 YENEEA. This CDR3 spans 16 amino acids. CDR3 sequence: CASSRGERAHSYEQYF. DNA of the CDR3: TGTGCCAGCAGCCGGGGCGAGCGGGCCCACTCCTACGAGCAGTACTTC.

The genes are TRBV4-1 and TRBJ1-2, with unresolved D. The V and J ends lost 4 bases and 4 bases respectively, with 13 bases between them. This CDR3 comprises 14 residues. CDR1 is MGHRA, CDR2 YSYEKL, per germline. In nucleotides, the CDR3 is TGCGCCAGCAGCCCCCCAGGATCCTCCTATGGCTACACCTTC. Its protein product is CASSPPGSSYGYTF.

The chain uses TRBV5-1 and TRBJ2-3; D not certain. The CDR3 contains 14 residues. Germline lookup yields CDR1 SGHRS and CDR2 YFSETQ. V gave up 1 base and J gave up 4 bases, with 10 bases separating them. This CDR3 reads CASSLMTASDTQYF. The CDR3 DNA reads as TGCGCCAGCAGCTTGATGACCGCGTCAGATACGCAGTATTTT.

This sequence joins TRBV18 and TRBJ2-5, with TRBD2 identical over 8 bases. Germline CDR1 and CDR2: KGHSH and LQKENI. Losses at the gene ends were 3 bases for V and 3 bases for J; bases not matched to a gene: 12. The CDR3 extends over 17 amino acids. CDR3 sequence reads: CASSPQLAGGPEETQYF. CDR3 nucleotide sequence: TGTGCCAGCTCACCGCAGCTGGCGGGAGGCCCCGAAGAGACCCAGTACTTC.